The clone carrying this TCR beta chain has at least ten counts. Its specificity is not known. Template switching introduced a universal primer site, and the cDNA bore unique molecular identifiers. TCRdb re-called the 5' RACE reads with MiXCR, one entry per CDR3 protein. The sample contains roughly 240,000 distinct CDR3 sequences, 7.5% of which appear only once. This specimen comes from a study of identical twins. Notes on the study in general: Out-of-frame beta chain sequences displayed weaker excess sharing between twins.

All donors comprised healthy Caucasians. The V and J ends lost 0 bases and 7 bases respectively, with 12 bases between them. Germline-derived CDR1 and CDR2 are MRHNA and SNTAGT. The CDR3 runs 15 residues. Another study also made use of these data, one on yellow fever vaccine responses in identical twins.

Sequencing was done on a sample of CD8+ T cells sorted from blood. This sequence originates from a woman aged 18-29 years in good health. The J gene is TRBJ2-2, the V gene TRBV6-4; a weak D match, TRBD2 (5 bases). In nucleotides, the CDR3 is TGTGCCAGCAGTGACTCCTTAAATAGCGTCGGGGAGCTGTTTTTT. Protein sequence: CASSDSLNSVGELFF.